This T cell receptor (beta chain) was identified during a study of T cells in Graves' hyperthyroidism and ophthalmopathy. V was clipped by 4 bases and J by 7 bases, with 10 bases between them. Germline CDR1 and CDR2: GTSNPN and SVGIG (reference sequence). The CDR3 runs to 11 residues. This clonotype was found a few times. RNA transcripts provided the source from which TCR beta CDR3 regions were amplified. Primed by the HTBI set, a first-round RT-PCR was run on the TCR CDR3. Each CDR3 protein is one row after TCRdb ran MiXCR on the multiplex PCR reads. The repertoire holds roughly 500,000 distinct CDR3 sequences, with around a fifth as singletons. Ophthalmopathy cases met thresholds of Clinical Activity Score at least 3, NOSPECS grade at least 4 and duration under 3 months. Lactation, pregnancy, other autoimmune disease or uncontrolled infection excluded patients. Clinical symptoms, serum thyroxine and TRAb, thyroid ultrasound and orbital computed tomography were used for the diagnoses.

The source is a woman in her seventies with Graves' ophthalmopathy. What was sequenced was blood. V gene TRBV30 combines with J gene TRBJ1-1; D gene unclear. CDR3 amino acids: CAWMTRSEAFF. The CDR3 DNA reads as TGTGCCTGGATGACGCGGAGTGAAGCTTTCTTT.